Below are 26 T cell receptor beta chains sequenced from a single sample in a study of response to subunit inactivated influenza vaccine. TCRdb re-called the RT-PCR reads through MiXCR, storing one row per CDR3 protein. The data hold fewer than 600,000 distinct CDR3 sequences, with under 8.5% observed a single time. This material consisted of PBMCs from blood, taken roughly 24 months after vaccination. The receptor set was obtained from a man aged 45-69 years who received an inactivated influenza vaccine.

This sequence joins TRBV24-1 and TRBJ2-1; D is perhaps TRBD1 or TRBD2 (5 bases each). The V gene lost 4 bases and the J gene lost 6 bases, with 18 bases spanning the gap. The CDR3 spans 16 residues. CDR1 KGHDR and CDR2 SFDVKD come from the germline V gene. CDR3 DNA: TGTGCCACCAGTGAGGCCGGGACCCCGGGGAGCAATGAGCAGTTCTTC. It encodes CATSEAGTPGSNEQFF.

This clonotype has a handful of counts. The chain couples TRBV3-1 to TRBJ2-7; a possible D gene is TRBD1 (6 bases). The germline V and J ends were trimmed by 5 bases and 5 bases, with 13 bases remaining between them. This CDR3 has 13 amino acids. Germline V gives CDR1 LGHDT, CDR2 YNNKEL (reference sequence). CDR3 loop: CASSSFGDNEQYF. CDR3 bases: TGTGCCAGCAGCTCATTTGGGGACAACGAGCAGTACTTC.

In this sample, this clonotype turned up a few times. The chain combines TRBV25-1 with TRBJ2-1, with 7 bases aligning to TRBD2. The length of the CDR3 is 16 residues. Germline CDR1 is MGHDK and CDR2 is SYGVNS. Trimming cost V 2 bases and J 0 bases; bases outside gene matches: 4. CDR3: CASSEGSGVSYNEQFF. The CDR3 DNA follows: TGTGCCAGCAGTGAAGGGAGCGGGGTCTCCTACAATGAGCAGTTCTTC.

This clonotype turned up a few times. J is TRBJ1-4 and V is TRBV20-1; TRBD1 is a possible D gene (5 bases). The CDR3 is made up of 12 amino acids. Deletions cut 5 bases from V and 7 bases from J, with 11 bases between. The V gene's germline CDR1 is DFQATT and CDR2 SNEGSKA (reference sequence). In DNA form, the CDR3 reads TGCAGTGCTTATCAGGGAACTGAAAAACTGTTTTTT. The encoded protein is CSAYQGTEKLFF.

CDR3 sequence reads: CSARRTGSGEQYF. The CDR3, as DNA: TGCAGTGCGCGTAGGACAGGGTCGGGCGAGCAGTACTTC. The rearrangement links TRBV20-1 to TRBJ2-7; 8 bases line up with TRBD1. J was trimmed by 6 bases and V by 6 bases; bases with no gene match: 10. Germline assignment: CDR1 DFQATT and CDR2 SNEGSKA (reference sequence). CDR3 size: 13 residues.

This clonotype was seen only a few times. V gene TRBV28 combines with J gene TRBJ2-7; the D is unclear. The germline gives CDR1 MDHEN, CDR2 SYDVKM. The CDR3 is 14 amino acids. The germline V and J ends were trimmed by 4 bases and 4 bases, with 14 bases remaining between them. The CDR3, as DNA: TGTGCCAGCAGTTCCCCGCCTTTGCCATACGAGCAGTACTTC. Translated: CASSSPPLPYEQYF.

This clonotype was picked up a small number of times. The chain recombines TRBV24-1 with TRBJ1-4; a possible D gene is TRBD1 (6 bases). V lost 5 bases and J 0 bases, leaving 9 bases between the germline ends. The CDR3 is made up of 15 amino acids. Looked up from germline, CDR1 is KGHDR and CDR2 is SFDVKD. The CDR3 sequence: CATSGYRATNEKLFF. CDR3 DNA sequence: TGTGCCACCAGTGGTTACAGGGCAACTAATGAAAAACTGTTTTTT.

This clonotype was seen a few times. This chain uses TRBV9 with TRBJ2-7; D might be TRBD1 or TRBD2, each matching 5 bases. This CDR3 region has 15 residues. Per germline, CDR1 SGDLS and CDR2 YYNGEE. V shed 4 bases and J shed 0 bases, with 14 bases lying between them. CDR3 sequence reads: CASSPGTATSYEQYF. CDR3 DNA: TGTGCCAGCAGCCCCGGGACCGCGACCTCCTACGAGCAGTACTTC.

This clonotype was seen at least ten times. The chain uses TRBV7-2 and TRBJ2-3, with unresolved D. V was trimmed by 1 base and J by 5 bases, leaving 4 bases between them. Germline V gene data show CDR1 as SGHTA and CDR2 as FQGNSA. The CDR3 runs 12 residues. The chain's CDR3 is CASSLEVDTQYF. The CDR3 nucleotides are TGTGCCAGCAGCTTAGAAGTAGATACGCAGTATTTT.

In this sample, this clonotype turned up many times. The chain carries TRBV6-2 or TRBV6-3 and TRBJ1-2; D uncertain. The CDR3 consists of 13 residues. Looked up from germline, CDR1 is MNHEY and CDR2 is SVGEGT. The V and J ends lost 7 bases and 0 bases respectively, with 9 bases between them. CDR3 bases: TGTGCCAGCACTCAGATGTCTAACTATGGCTACACCTTC. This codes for CASTQMSNYGYTF.

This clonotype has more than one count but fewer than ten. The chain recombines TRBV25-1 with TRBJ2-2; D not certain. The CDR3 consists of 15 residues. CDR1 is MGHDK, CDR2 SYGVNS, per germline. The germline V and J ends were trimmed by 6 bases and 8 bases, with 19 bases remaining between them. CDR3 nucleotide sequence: TGTGCCAGCAGCAGTCCCCCGCCGCTGGGAGGGGAGCTGTTTTTT. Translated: CASSSPPPLGGELFF.

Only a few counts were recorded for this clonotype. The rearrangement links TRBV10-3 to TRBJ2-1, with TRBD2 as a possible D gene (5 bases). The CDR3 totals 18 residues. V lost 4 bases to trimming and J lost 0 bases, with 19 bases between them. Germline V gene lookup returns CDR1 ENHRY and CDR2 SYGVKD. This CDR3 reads CAISVATGLADSYNEQFF. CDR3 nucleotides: TGTGCCATCAGTGTGGCGACTGGGCTAGCCGACTCCTACAATGAGCAGTTCTTC.

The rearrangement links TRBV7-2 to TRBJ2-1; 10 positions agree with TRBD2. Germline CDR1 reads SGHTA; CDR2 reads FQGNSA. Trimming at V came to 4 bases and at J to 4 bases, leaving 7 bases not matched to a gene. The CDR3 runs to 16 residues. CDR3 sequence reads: CASSSALAGAYNEQFF. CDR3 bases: TGTGCCAGCAGCTCGGCCCTAGCGGGAGCATACAATGAGCAGTTCTTC.

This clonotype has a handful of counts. The CDR3 DNA follows: TGTGCCAGCAGTTTATGGGGGACTAGCGGGTTTGAAGAGACCCAGTACTTC. Residues: CASSLWGTSGFEETQYF. This sequence joins TRBV28 and TRBJ2-5; 12 bases line up with TRBD2. CDR3 length: 17 amino acids. After removal of 0 bases from V and 3 bases from J, the junction contained 5 bases not matched to a gene. Per germline, CDR1 MDHEN and CDR2 SYDVKM.

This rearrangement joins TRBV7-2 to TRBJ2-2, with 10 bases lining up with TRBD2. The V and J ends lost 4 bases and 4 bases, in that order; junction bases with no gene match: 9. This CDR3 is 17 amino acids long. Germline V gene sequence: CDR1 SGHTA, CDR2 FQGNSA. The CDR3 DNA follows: TGTGCCAGCAGCTCCTACTCTAGCGGGAGCTCCACCGGGGAGCTGTTTTTT. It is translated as CASSSYSSGSSTGELFF.

CDR3 residues: CSAITGADYNEQFF. CDR3 in DNA: TGCAGTGCCATCACAGGGGCTGATTACAATGAGCAGTTCTTC. This chain links TRBV20-1 with TRBJ2-1, with 7 bases aligning to TRBD1. V shed 6 bases and J 4 bases; nucleotides not matched to a gene: 9. This CDR3 is built from 14 residues. Germline loops: CDR1 DFQATT, CDR2 SNEGSKA (reference sequence).

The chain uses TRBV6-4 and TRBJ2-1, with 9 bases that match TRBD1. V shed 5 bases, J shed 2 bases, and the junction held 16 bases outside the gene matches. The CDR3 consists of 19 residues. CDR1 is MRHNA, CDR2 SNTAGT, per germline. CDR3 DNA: TGTGCCAGCAGTCGATCGGGACAGGGAGCCCGTATTACCTACAATGAGCAGTTCTTC. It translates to CASSRSGQGARITYNEQFF.

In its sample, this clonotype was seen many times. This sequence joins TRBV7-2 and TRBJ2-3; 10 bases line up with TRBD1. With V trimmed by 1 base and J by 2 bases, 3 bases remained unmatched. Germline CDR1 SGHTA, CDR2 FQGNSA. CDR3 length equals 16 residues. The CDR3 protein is CASSLVGTGATDTQYF. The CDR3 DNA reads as TGTGCCAGCAGCTTAGTAGGGACAGGGGCCACAGATACGCAGTATTTT.

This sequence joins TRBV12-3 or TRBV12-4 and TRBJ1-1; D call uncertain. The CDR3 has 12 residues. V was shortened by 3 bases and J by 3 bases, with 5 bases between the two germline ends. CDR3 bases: TGTGCCAGCAGTTTCTGGGACACTGAAGCTTTCTTT. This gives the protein CASSFWDTEAFF.

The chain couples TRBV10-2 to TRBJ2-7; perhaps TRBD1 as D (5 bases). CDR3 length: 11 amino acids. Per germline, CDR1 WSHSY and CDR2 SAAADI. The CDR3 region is CATVSSYEQYF. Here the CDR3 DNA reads TGCGCGACAGTAAGCTCCTACGAGCAGTACTTC.

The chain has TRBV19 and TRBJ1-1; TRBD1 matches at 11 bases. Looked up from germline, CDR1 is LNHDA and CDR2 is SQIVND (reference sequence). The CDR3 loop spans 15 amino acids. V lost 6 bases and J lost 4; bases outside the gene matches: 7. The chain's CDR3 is CASRGTGGPGTEAFF. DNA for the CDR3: TGTGCCAGTAGGGGGACAGGGGGGCCGGGCACTGAAGCTTTCTTT.

The CDR3 loop is CASSLWSPNTGELFF. The CDR3 DNA reads TGTGCCAGCAGCTTATGGAGTCCTAACACCGGGGAGCTGTTTTTT. The chain couples TRBV9 to TRBJ2-2; no reliable D call. The CDR3 consists of 15 residues. Trimming left V 4 bases short and J 2 bases short, with 12 bases between. Germline V gene lookup returns CDR1 SGDLS and CDR2 YYNGEE.

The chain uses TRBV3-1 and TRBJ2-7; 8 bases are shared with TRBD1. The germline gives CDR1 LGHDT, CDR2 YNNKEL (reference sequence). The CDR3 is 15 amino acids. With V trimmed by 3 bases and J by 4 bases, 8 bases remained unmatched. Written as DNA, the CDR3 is TGTGCCAGCAGCCAGCCGGGACAGGCTGGATACGAGCAGTACTTC. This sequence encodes CASSQPGQAGYEQYF.

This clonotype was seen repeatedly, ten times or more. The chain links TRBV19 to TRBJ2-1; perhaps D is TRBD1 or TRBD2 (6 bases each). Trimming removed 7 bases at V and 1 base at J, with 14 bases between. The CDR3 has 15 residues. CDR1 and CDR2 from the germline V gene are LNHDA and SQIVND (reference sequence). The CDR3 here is CASTKRGDSYNEQFF. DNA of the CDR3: TGTGCCAGTACCAAGAGGGGGGATTCCTACAATGAGCAGTTCTTC.

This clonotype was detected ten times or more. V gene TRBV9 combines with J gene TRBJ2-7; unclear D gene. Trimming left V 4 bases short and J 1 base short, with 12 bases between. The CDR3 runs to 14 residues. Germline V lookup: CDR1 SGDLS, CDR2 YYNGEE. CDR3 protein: CASSFGLQSYEQYF. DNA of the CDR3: TGTGCCAGCAGCTTCGGGCTGCAGTCCTACGAGCAGTACTTC.

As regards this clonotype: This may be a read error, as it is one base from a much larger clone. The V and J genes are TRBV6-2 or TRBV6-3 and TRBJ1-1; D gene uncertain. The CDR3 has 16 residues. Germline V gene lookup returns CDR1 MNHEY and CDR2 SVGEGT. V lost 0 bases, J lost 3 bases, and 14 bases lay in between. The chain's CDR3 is CASSYSMEQSYTEAFF. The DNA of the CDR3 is TGTGCCAGCAGTTACTCGATGGAACAATCGTACACTGAAGCTTTCTTT.